This is a list of T cell receptor beta chains from one sample in a study of blood T cell repertoires in COVID-19. Produced via immunoSEQ multiplex PCR; TCRdb's table is partial and in-frame only. The table has about 74,000 clones, 90% seen once. The sample taken for sequencing was peripheral blood. Receptors were obtained from a man in his fifties with acute or convalescent COVID-19. CDR3s include the opening cysteine and the closing phenylalanine or tryptophan. D genes are given only for firm matches. Clone size appears in some rows only: once, few, many, or a class for an expanded clone.

TRBJ1-5	TRBD1	TRBV10-3	NA	TGTGCCATCAGTGGCGGGACAGGGGACAATCAGCCCCAGCATTTT	CAISGGTGDNQPQHF
TRBJ2-3	TRBD2	TRBV30	NA	TGTGCCTGGACTGGCGGGACTACTGATACGCAGTATTTT	CAWTGGTTDTQYF
TRBJ2-2	NA	TRBV20-1	NA	TGCAGTGCTAGTAAGGACAGAGTGGGGGAGCTGTTTTTT	CSASKDRVGELFF
TRBJ2-5	TRBD2	TRBV2	NA	TGTGCCAGTTTTCCCACCCTAGCGGGAGGGGGCGGGACCCAGTACTTC	CASFPTLAGGGGTQYF
TRBJ1-2	TRBD1	TRBV29-1	NA	TGCAGCGTTGAGGTGACAGGGACTGGGTATGGCTACACCTTC	CSVEVTGTGYGYTF
TRBJ2-4	TRBD1	TRBV19	NA	TGTGCCAGTAGTACAAGGGGCAGGGGGTCCAAAAACATTCAGTACTTC	CASSTRGRGSKNIQYF
TRBJ1-6	NA	TRBV4-2	NA	TGTGCCAGCAGCTACCCGGGCGGGGTTGGACCCCTCCACTTT	CASSYPGGVGPLHF
TRBJ1-1	TRBD1	TRBV4-1	NA	TGCGCCAGCAAACGGACAGGGTTCACTGAAGCTTTCTTT	CASKRTGFTEAFF
TRBJ2-3	NA	TRBV5-1	NA	TGCGCCAGACTACTTCGGCTTTTCTATTTT	CARLLRLFYF
TRBJ2-1	NA	TRBV7-2	NA	TGTGCCAGCAGCTTCGCGGGAACCTACAATGAGCAGTTCTTC	CASSFAGTYNEQFF
TRBJ1-4	NA	TRBV18	NA	TGTGCCAGCTCCAATAACAGGGATGAAAAACTGTTTTTT	CASSNNRDEKLFF
TRBJ1-5	NA	TRBV19	NA	TGTGCCAGTAGCCGAGCGGACAATCAGCCCCAGCATTTT	CASSRADNQPQHF
TRBJ2-3	NA	TRBV27	NA	TGTGCCAGCAGTTTCTCAGGCACAGATACGCAGTATTTT	CASSFSGTDTQYF
TRBJ1-4	NA	TRBV2	NA	TGTGCCAGCAGTGGCAGGTTTGAAAAACTGTTTTTT	CASSGRFEKLFF
TRBJ1-2	TRBD1	TRBV9	NA	TGTGCCAGCAGCGGAGGGACAGGGGCGGTTGGCTACACCTTC	CASSGGTGAVGYTF
TRBJ2-1	TRBD2	TRBV29-1	NA	TGCAGCGTTGGAGGACCGGGAGGTAAGGACTCCTACAATGAGCAGTTCTTC	CSVGGPGGKDSYNEQFF
TRBJ2-7	NA	TRBV30	NA	TGTGCCTGGACTTCCCAAACGACTCTCTACGAGCAGTACTTC	CAWTSQTTLYEQYF
TRBJ2-1	TRBD2	TRBV19	NA	TGTGCCAGTATCCCGACTAGCGGGAGGTTATACAATGAGCAGTTCTTC	CASIPTSGRLYNEQFF
TRBJ2-7	TRBD2	TRBV19	once	TGTGCCAGCACGCCCCGGGGGGAGGGCCGATCTGGGCAGTACTTC	CASTPRGEGRSGQYF
TRBJ1-3	NA	TRBV4-1	NA	TGCGCCAGCAGCCGGGACATTACTGGAAACACCATATATTTT	CASSRDITGNTIYF
TRBJ2-5	TRBD2	TRBV19	NA	TGTGCCAGTAGTATAAGACTAGCGGGAGGAACCCCCCAAGAGACCCAGTACTTC	CASSIRLAGGTPQETQYF
TRBJ2-1	NA	TRBV4-1	NA	TGCGCCAGCAGCCAAATATACCTAGCATCGTCCTACAATGAGCAGTTCTTC	CASSQIYLASSYNEQFF
TRBJ2-6	TRBD1	TRBV7-2	NA	TGTGCCAGCAGACTCGGGACAGGGCTGGTTGGGGCCAACGTCCTGACTTTC	CASRLGTGLVGANVLTF
TRBJ1-6	TRBD1	TRBV18	NA	TGTGCCAGCTCACCGGGGACAGGAAATGGTTCACCCCTCCACTTT	CASSPGTGNGSPLHF
TRBJ2-7	TRBD2	TRBV5-1	once	TGCGCCAGCAGCTTAAATACGGCTAGCGGGTACTACGAGCAGTACTTC	CASSLNTASGYYEQYF
TRBJ1-1	NA	TRBV7-9	NA	TGTGCCAGCAGCTTAGCTGGCAGGGGGAACACTGAAGCTTTCTTT	CASSLAGRGNTEAFF
TRBJ1-2	NA	TRBV29-1	NA	TGCAGCGCTAGACAGTCCTATGGCTACACCTTC	CSARQSYGYTF
TRBJ2-1	TRBD2	TRBV27	NA	TGTGCCAGCAGTTTATTCCCCCCCCAGCGGGAGGTGAATGAGCAGTTCTTC	CASSLFPPQREVNEQFF
TRBJ1-2	TRBD1	TRBV3-1/TRBV3-2	NA	TGTGCCAGCAGCCACCTGGACAGGAACTATGGCTACACCTTC	CASSHLDRNYGYTF
TRBJ2-3	TRBD2	TRBV5-1	NA	TGCGCCAGCAGCTTGGTGCTAGCGGGGGGTTCAGATACGCAGTATTTT	CASSLVLAGGSDTQYF
TRBJ1-6	NA	TRBV2	NA	TGTGCCAGCAGTGAAGGGCGAGGAGGAGGTTCACCCCTCCACTTT	CASSEGRGGGSPLHF
TRBJ1-2	NA	TRBV9	NA	TGTGCCAGCAGTCCAGGGTTTGGCTACACCTTC	CASSPGFGYTF
TRBJ2-2	TRBD1	TRBV19	NA	TGTGCCAGCCAAAGAGATGGCCCCGGGACAGATGTCACCGGGGAGCTGTTTTTT	CASQRDGPGTDVTGELFF
TRBJ2-7	NA	TRBV30	NA	TGTGCGTCAGGAGGCCCCTACGAGCAGTACTTC	CASGGPYEQYF
TRBJ2-2	NA	TRBV28	once	TGTGCCAGCAGTTTAGGGTCCGGGGGTACGACCGGGGAGCTGTTTTTT	CASSLGSGGTTGELFF
TRBJ2-7	NA	TRBV3-1/TRBV3-2	NA	TGTGCCAGCAGCCCGTGGGCGGCGGGGACCGAGCAGTACTTC	CASSPWAAGTEQYF
TRBJ1-2	NA	TRBV20-1	NA	TGCAGTGCTAGTCAACAGGGAGGGGGTGGTGGCTACACCTTC	CSASQQGGGGGYTF
TRBJ1-6	NA	TRBV27	NA	TGTGCCAGCAGACCCTCGCCCCGGGGACTCAATTCACCCCTCCACTTT	CASRPSPRGLNSPLHF
TRBJ1-6	NA	TRBV28	NA	TGTGCCAGCAGGCCCCCTGGGGGGACGGGAGGAAATTCACCCCTCCACTTT	CASRPPGGTGGNSPLHF
TRBJ1-2	NA	TRBV19	NA	TGTGCCAGCCGGCAGACTTATGGCTACACCTTC	CASRQTYGYTF
TRBJ1-3	TRBD1	TRBV9	NA	TGTGCCAGCAGGACAGGGGGCTCTGGAAACACCATATATTTT	CASRTGGSGNTIYF
TRBJ1-1	NA	TRBV28	few	TGTGCCAGCACCAGGGATGGGGGAGGATCTGAAGCTTTCTTT	CASTRDGGGSEAFF